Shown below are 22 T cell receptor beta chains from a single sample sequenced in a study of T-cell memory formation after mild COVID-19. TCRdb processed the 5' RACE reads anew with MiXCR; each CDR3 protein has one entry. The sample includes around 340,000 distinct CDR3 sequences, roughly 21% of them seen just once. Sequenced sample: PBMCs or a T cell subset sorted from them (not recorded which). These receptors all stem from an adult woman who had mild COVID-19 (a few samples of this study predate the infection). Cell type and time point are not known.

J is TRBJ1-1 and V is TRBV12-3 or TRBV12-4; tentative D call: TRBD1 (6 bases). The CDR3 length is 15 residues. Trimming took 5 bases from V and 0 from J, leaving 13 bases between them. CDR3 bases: TGTGCCAGCAGTCCTGGACCAGGGGTGAACACTGAAGCTTTCTTT. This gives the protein CASSPGPGVNTEAFF.

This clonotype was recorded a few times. DNA of the CDR3: TGTGCCAGCAGCCCCTTCGCAGGGGGGGACACTGAAGCTTTCTTT. Its translation: CASSPFAGGDTEAFF. The chain is built from TRBV7-3 and TRBJ1-1; 7 positions match TRBD1. Germline V gives CDR1 SGHTA, CDR2 FQGTGA. With 5 bases clipped from V and 3 bases from J, the junction kept 9 bases outside the gene matches. The CDR3 runs 15 residues. The complete variable domain, with remaining parts taken from reference TRBV7-3 and TRBJ1-1, reads GAGVSQTPSNKVTEKGKYVELRCDPISGHTALYWYRQSLGQGPEFLIYFQGTGAADDSGLPNDRFFAVRPEGSVSTLKIQRTERGDSAVYLCASSPFAGGDTEAFFGQGTRLTVV.

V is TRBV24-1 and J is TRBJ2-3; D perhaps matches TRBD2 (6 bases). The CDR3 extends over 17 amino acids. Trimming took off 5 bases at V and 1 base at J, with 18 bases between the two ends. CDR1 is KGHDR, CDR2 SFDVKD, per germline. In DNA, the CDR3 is TGTGCCACCAGTGCTGGCGGAGGGAAGCTAGGCACAGATACGCAGTATTTT. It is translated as CATSAGGGKLGTDTQYF.

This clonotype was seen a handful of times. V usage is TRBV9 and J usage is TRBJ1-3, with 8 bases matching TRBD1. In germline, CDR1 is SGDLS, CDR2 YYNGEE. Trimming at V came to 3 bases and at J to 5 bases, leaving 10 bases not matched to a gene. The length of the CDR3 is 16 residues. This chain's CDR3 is CASSDSTGGRRNTIYF. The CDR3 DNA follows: TGTGCCAGCAGCGATTCTACAGGGGGTAGAAGAAACACCATATATTTT. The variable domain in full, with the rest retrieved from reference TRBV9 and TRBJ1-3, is DSGVTQTPKHLITATGQRVTLRCSPRSGDLSVYWYQQSLDQGLQFLIQYYNGEERAKGNILERFSAQQFPDLHSELNLSSLELGDSALYFCASSDSTGGRRNTIYFGEGSWLTVV.

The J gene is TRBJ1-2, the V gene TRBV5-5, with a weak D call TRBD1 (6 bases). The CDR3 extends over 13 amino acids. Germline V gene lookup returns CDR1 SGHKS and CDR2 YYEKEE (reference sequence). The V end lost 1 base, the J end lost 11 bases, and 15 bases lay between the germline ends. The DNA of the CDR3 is TGTGCCAGCAGCTTGCTCGAAGGAGGGGGTTACACCTTC. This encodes CASSLLEGGGYTF.

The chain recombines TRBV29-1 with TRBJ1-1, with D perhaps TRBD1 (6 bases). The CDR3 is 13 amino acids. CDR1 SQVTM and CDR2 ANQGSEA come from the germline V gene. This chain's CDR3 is CRGGGEWETEAFF. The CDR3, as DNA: TGCAGGGGAGGGGGGGAGTGGGAAACTGAAGCTTTCTTT.

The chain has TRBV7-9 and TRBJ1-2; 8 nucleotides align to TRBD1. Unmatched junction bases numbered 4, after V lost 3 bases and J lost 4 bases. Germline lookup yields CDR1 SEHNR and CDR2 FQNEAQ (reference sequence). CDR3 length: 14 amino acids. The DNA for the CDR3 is TGTGCCAGCAGCTTCGCAGGGGGCGGCTATGGCTACACCTTC. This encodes CASSFAGGGYGYTF.

The DNA for the CDR3 is TGTGCCAGCAGTGAATATGTGGGACAGGGGAGGGCGACTGAAGCTTTCTTT. Translation gives CASSEYVGQGRATEAFF. The chain couples TRBV2 to TRBJ1-1, with TRBD1 matching over 10 bases. This CDR3 is built from 17 residues. The V gene end was trimmed by 2 bases and the J gene end by 5 bases; junction bases not matched to a gene: 11. Germline CDR1 SNHLY, CDR2 FYNNEI.

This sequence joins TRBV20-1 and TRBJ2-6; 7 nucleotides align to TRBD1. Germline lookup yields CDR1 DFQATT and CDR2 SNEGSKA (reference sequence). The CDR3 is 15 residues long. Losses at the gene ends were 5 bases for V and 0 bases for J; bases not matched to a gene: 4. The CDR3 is CSARTGHSGANVLTF. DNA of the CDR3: TGCAGTGCTCGGACAGGACACTCTGGGGCCAACGTCCTGACTTTC.

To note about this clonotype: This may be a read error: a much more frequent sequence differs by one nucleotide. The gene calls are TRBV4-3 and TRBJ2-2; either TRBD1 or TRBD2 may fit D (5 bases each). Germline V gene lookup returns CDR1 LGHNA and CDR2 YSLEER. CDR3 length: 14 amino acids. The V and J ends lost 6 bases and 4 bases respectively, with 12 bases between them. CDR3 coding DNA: TGCGCCAGCAGACTGGTGAGGGGCACCGGGGAGCTGTTTTTT. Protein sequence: CASRLVRGTGELFF.

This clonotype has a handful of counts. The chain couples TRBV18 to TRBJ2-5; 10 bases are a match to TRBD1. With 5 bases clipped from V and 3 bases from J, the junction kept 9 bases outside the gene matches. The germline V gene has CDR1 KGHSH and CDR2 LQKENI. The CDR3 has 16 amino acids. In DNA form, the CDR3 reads TGTGCCAGCTCAGGCCCGGGACAGGGGATAAAAGAGACCCAGTACTTC. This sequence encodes CASSGPGQGIKETQYF.

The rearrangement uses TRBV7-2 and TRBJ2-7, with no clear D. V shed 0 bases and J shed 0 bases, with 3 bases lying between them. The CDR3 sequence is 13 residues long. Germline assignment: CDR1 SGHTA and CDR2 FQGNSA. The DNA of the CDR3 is TGTGCCAGCAGCTTAGCCGACTCCTACGAGCAGTACTTC. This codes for CASSLADSYEQYF.

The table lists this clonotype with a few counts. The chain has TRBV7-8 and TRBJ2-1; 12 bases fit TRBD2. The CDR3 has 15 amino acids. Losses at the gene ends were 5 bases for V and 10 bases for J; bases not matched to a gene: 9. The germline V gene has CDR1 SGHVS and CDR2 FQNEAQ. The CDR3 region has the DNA TGTGCCAGCAGCCGCCGGACTAGCGGGAAGGTGGAGCAGTTCTTC. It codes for CASSRRTSGKVEQFF.

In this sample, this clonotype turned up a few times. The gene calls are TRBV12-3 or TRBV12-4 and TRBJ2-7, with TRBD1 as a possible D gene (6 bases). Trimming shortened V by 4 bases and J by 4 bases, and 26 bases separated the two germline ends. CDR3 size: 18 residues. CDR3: CASSSPLGAGAREYEQYF. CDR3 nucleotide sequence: TGTGCCAGCAGTTCACCCCTGGGGGCAGGGGCGAGAGAGTACGAGCAGTACTTC.

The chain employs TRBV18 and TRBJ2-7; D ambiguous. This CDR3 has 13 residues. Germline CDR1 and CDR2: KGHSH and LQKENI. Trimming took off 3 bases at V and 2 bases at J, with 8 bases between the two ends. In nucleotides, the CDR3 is TGTGCCAGCTCACCCGTCTCGACCTACGAGCAGTACTTC. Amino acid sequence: CASSPVSTYEQYF.

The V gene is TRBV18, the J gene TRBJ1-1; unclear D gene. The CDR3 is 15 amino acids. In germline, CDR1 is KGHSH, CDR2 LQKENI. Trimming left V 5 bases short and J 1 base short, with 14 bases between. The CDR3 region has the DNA TGTGCCAGCTCAATGAGGACCGTGGGGAACACTGAAGCTTTCTTT. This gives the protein CASSMRTVGNTEAFF. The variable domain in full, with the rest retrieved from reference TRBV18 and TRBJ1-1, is NAGVMQNPRHLVRRRGQEARLRCSPMKGHSHVYWYRQLPEEGLKFMVYLQKENIIDESGMPKERFSAEFPKEGPSILRIQQVVRGDSAAYFCASSMRTVGNTEAFFGQGTRLTVV.

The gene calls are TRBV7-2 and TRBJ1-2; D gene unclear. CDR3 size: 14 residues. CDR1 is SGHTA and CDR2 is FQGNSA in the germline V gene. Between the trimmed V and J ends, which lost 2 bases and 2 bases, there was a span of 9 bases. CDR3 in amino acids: CASSLWLDNYGYTF. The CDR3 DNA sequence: TGTGCCAGCAGCTTATGGTTGGACAACTATGGCTACACCTTC.

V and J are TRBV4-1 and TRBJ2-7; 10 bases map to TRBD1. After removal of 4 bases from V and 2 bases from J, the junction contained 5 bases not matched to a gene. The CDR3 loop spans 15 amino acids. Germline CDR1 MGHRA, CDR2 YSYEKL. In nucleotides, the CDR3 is TGCGCCAGCAGCCGAGGACAGGGGGGAACCTACGAGCAGTACTTC. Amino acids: CASSRGQGGTYEQYF.

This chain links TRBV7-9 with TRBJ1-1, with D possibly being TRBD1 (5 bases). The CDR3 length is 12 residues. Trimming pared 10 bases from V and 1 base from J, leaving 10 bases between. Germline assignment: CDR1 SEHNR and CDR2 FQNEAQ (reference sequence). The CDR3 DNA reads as TGTGCCACAGGGACCGAGAACACTGAAGCTTTCTTT. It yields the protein CATGTENTEAFF.

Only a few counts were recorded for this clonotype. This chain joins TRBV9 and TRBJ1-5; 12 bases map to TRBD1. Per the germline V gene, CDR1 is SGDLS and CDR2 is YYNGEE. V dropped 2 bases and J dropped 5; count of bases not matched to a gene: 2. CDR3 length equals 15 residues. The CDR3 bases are TGTGCCAGCAGCGTGGGACAGGGGGCGGATCAGCCCCAGCATTTT. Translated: CASSVGQGADQPQHF. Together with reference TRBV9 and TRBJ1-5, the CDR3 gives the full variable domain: DSGVTQTPKHLITATGQRVTLRCSPRSGDLSVYWYQQSLDQGLQFLIQYYNGEERAKGNILERFSAQQFPDLHSELNLSSLELGDSALYFCASSVGQGADQPQHFGDGTRLSIL.

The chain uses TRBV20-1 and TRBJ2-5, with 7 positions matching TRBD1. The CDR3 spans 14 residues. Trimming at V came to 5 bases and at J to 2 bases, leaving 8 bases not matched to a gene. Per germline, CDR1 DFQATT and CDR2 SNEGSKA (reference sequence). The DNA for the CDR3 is TGCAGTGCTCCTAAGGGGACAGAGCAAGAGACCCAGTACTTC. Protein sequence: CSAPKGTEQETQYF.

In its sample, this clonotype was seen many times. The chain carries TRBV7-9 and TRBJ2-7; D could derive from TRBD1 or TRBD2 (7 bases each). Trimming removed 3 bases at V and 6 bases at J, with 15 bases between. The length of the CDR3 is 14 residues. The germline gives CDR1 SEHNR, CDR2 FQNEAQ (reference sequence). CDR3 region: CASSFLAGGGEQYF. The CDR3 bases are TGTGCCAGCAGCTTCCTCGCAGGGGGGGGCGAGCAGTACTTC.